This T cell receptor beta chain comes out of a study of monozygotic twins with inflammatory bowel disease. From germline, CDR1 is SGHRS and CDR2 YFSETQ. The length of the CDR3 is 16 residues. General study results and limits: Patient-specific immunosuppressive treatments may have made repertoires more variable.

The template-switching step introduced UMIs that carried a 6-nucleotide sample barcode. For each CDR3 protein, TCRdb gives one entry from its re-call of the 5' RACE reads, without DNA. In all, the sample yields 200,000 to 250,000 distinct CDR3 sequences. In regard to this clonotype: The antigen remains undetermined.

The chain employs TRBV5-1 and TRBJ2-3. Sequencing was performed on blood. The clonotype originates from a human donor with ulcerative colitis or Crohn's disease, or a healthy co-twin of an affected twin (not recorded which). CDR3 region: CASSPDPARSTDTQYF.